This T cell receptor beta chain was profiled in a study of blood T cells in healthy people across ages. Whole-study results and caveats: Naive T cell percentage strongly correlated with TCR beta diversity.

V shed 0 bases and J shed 1 base, with 9 bases lying between them. Germline loops: CDR1 DFQATT, CDR2 SNEGSKA (reference sequence). This CDR3 comprises 14 residues. The use of a sample-barcoded 5' primer and a J-beta primer mix characterized a second PCR of about 7 to 12 cycles. Every single cDNA molecule received a tag from a template-switch adaptor with 12 random nucleotides. TCRdb itself ran the 5' RACE reads through MiXCR, one entry per CDR3 protein. The sample carries roughly 1,000,000 distinct CDR3 sequences, approximately 25% recorded once. Turning to this clonotype: Its matching antigen is unknown.

This sample was shared with a second study, whose subject was T cells of mothers and their children. As that study records: Comparable shaping of TCR recombination output by thymic selection was observed in related and unrelated pairs. Related mother and child pairs showed slightly greater overlap (not significant) than unrelated pairs did.

Sequenced material: blood. The sequence came from a girl aged 2 to 10 in good health. The chain combines TRBV20-1 with TRBJ1-1; no reliable D call. The CDR3 DNA follows: TGCAGTGCTAGAGATAGCGCCAGGAACACTGAAGCTTTCTTT. Translated, it gives CSARDSARNTEAFF.